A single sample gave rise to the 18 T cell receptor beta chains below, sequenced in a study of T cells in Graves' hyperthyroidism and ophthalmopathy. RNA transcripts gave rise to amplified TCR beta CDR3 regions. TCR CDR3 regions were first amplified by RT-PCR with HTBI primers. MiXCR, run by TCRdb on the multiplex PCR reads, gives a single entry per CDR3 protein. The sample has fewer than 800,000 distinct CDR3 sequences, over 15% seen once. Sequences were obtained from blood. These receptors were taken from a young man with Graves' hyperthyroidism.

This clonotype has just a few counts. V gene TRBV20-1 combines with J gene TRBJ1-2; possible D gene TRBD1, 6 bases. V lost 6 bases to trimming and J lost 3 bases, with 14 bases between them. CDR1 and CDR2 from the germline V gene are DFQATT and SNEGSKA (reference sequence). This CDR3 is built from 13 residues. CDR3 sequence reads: CSADWGGDYGYTF. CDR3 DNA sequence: TGCAGTGCCGATTGGGGGGGCGACTATGGCTACACCTTC.

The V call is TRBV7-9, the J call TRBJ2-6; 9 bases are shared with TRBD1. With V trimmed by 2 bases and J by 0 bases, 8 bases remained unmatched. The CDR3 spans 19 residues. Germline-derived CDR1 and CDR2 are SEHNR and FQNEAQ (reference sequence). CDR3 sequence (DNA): TGTGCCAGCAGCTTACGTTTCGGACAGGGGACCTCTGGGGCCAACGTCCTGACTTTC. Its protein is CASSLRFGQGTSGANVLTF.

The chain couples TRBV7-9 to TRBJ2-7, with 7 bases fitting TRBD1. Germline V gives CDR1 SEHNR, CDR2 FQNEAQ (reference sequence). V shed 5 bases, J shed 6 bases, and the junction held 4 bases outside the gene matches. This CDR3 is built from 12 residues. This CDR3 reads CASSPTGAEQYF. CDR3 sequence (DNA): TGTGCCAGCAGCCCCACAGGGGCCGAGCAGTACTTC.

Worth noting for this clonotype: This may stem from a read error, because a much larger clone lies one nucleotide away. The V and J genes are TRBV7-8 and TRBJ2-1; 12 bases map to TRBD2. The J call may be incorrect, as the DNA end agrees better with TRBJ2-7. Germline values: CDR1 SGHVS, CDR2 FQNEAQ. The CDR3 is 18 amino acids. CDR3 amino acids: CASSEPTSGSYPYNEQYF. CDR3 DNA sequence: TGTGCCAGCAGCGAGCCGACTAGCGGGAGTTATCCCTACAATGAGCAGTACTTC.

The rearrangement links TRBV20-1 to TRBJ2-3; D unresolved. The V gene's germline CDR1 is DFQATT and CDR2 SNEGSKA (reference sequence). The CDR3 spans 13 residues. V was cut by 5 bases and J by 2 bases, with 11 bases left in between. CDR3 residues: CSAGWRDTDTQYF. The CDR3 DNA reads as TGCAGTGCTGGATGGAGAGACACAGATACGCAGTATTTT.

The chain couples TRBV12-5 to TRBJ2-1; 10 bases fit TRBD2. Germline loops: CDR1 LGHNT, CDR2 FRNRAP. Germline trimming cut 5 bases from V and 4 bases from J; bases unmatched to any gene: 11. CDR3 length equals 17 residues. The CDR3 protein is CASGARWGSGGYNEQFF. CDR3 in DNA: TGTGCTAGTGGTGCCCGGTGGGGTAGCGGGGGGTACAATGAGCAGTTCTTC.

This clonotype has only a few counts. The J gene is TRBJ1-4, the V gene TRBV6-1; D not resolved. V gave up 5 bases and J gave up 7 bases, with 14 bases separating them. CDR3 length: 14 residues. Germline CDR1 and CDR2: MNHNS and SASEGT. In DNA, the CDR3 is TGTGCCAGCAGTTGGGCAGGAGGAAGTGAAAAACTGTTTTTT. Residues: CASSWAGGSEKLFF.

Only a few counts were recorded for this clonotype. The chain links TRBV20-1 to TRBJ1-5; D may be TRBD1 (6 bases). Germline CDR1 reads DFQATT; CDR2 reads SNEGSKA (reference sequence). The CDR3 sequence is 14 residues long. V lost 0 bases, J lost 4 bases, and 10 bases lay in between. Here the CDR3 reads CSARDQGGNQPQHF. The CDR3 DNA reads TGCAGTGCTAGAGATCAAGGGGGGAATCAGCCCCAGCATTTT.

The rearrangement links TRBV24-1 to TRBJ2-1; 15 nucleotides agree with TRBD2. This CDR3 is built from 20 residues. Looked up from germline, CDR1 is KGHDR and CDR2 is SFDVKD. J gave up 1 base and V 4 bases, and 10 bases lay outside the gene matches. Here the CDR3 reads CATSDPRTSGRARSYNEQFF. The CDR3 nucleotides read TGTGCCACCAGTGACCCAAGGACTAGCGGGAGGGCCAGATCCTACAATGAGCAGTTCTTC.

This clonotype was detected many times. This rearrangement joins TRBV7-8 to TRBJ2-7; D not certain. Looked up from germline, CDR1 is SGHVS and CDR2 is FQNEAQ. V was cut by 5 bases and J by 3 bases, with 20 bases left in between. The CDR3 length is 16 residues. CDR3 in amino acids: CASSPKPATYYYEQYF. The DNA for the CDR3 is TGTGCCAGCAGCCCCAAACCGGCGACCTATTACTACGAGCAGTACTTC.

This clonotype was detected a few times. CDR3 bases: TGCAGCGTTAATTTCGGCCTGCGGGAGCAGTTCTTC. Translated, it gives CSVNFGLREQFF. The chain uses TRBV29-1 and TRBJ2-1; D ambiguous. Trimming took 5 bases from V and 10 from J, leaving 15 bases between them. The CDR3 consists of 12 residues. Per the germline V gene, CDR1 is SQVTM and CDR2 is ANQGSEA.

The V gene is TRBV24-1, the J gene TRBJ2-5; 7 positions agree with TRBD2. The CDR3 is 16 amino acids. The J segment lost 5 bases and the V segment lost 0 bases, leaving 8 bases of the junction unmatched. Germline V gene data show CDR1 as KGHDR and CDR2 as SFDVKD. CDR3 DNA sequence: TGTGCCACCAGTGATTTGACGGCCGGGGGGTTGGAGACCCAGTACTTC. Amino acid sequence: CATSDLTAGGLETQYF.

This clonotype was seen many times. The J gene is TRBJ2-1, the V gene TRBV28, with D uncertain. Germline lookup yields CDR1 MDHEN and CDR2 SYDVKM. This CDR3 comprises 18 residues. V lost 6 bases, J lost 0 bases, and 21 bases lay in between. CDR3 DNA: TGTGCCAGCAGCCCCCCCCTCTTCCTCCGGAGCTCCTACAATGAGCAGTTCTTC. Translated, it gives CASSPPLFLRSSYNEQFF.

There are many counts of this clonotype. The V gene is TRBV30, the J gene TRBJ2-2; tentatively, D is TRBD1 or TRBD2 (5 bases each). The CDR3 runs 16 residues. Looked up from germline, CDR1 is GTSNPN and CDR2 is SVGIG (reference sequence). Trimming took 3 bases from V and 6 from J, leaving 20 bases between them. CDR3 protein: CAWSPGPTSYAGELFF. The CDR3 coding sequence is TGTGCCTGGAGCCCGGGACCCACTTCATACGCCGGGGAGCTGTTTTTT.

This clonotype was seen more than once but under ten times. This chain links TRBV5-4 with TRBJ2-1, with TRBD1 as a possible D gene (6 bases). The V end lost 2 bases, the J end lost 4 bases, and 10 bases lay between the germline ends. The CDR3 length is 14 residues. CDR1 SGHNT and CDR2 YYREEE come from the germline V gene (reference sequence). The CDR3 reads CASSLPTGYNEQFF. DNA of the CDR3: TGTGCCAGCAGCTTACCGACAGGTTACAATGAGCAGTTCTTC. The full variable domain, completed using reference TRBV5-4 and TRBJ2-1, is ETGVTQSPTHLIKTRGQQVTLRCSSQSGHNTVSWYQQALGQGPQFIFQYYREEENGRGNFPPRFSGLQFPNYSSELNVNALELDDSALYLCASSLPTGYNEQFFGPGTRLTVL.

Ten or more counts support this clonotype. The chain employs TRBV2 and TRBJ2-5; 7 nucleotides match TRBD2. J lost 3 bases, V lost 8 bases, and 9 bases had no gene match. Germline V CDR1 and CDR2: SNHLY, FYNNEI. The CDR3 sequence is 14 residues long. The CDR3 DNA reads TGTGCCAGCGGAATGCGGGAGAGTGAAGAGACCCAGTACTTC. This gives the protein CASGMRESEETQYF. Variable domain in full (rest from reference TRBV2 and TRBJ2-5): EPEVTQTPSHQVTQMGQEVILRCVPISNHLYFYWYRQILGQKVEFLVSFYNNEISEKSEIFDDQFSVERPDGSNFTLKIRSTKLEDSAMYFCASGMRESEETQYFGPGTRLLVL.

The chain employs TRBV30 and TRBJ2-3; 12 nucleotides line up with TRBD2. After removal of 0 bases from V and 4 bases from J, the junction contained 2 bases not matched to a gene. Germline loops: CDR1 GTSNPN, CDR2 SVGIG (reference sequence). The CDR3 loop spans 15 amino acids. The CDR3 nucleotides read TGTGCCTGGAGTGTTCTAGCGGGAGGGCCAGATACGCAGTATTTT. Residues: CAWSVLAGGPDTQYF.

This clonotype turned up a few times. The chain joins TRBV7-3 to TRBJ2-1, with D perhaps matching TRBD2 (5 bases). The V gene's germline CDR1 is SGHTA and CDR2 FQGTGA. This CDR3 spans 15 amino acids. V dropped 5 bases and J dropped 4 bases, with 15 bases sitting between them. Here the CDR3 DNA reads TGTGCCAGCAGCCCCGAACCGGGGATATACAATGAGCAGTTCTTC. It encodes CASSPEPGIYNEQFF. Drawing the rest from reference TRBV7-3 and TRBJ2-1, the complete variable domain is GAGVSQTPSNKVTEKGKYVELRCDPISGHTALYWYRQSLGQGPEFLIYFQGTGAADDSGLPNDRFFAVRPEGSVSTLKIQRTERGDSAVYLCASSPEPGIYNEQFFGPGTRLTVL.